Each of the 10 T cell receptor beta chains below was sequenced from the same sample in a study of cytomegalovirus exposure and HLA in healthy donors. The PCR used 60 Vbeta and 13 Jbeta primers. Using immunoSEQ multiplex PCR, the repertoire was profiled, and TCRdb retains in-frame clones only, with some absent. The sample consists of approximately 95,000 clones, about 86% of them appearing once. The specimen was PBMCs. Source of these receptors: a woman between 65 and 79 years old in good health and CMV-seropositive.

The rearrangement joins TRBV11-2 to TRBJ1-1; D possibly corresponds to TRBD1 (5 bases). The CDR3 extends over 15 amino acids. V was trimmed by 8 bases and J by 4 bases, leaving 20 bases between them. From germline, CDR1 is SGHAT and CDR2 FQNNGV. The CDR3 DNA follows: TGTGCCAGCTCACAAATCAATACGGGGGGCACTGAAGCTTTCTTT. As protein: CASSQINTGGTEAFF.

V gene TRBV28 combines with J gene TRBJ2-7; D is perhaps TRBD2 (6 bases). CDR1 is MDHEN and CDR2 is SYDVKM in the germline V gene. Trimming removed 5 bases from V and 6 bases from J, with 11 bases in between. This CDR3 is 12 amino acids long. The CDR3 DNA sequence: TGTGCCAGCAGTCTCCTCGGGGGCGAGCAGTACTTC. Its protein is CASSLLGGEQYF. Filled out from reference TRBV28 and TRBJ2-7, the complete variable domain reads DVKVTQSSRYLVKRTGEKVFLECVQDMDHENMFWYRQDPGLGLRLIYFSYDVKMKEKGDIPEGYSVSREKKERFSLILESASTNQTSMYLCASSLLGGEQYFGPGTRLTVT.

As DNA, the CDR3 is TGTGCCAGCAGCGTACTTCAGGGGGCCGGCACCGGGGAGCTGTTTTTT. Translated, it gives CASSVLQGAGTGELFF. The V and J genes are TRBV9 and TRBJ2-2, with 8 positions matching TRBD1. The CDR3 has 16 residues. Germline CDR1 reads SGDLS; CDR2 reads YYNGEE. V lost 1 base to trimming and J lost 4 bases; unmatched junction nucleotides: 6.

This sequence joins TRBV7-8 and TRBJ2-3; 8 bases are shared with TRBD2. The CDR3 totals 17 residues. Looked up from germline, CDR1 is SGHVS and CDR2 is FQNEAQ. V was clipped by 7 bases and J by 2 bases; unmatched bases: 14. The CDR3 nucleotides are TGTGCCAGCACCCCACGCGGGAGGCCCCAAAACACAGATACGCAGTATTTT. Translation: CASTPRGRPQNTDTQYF. The full variable domain, completed using reference TRBV7-8 and TRBJ2-3, is GAGVSQSPRYKVAKRGQDVALRCDPISGHVSLFWYQQALGQGPEFLTYFQNEAQLDKSGLPSDRFFAERPEGSVSTLKIQRTQQEDSAVYLCASTPRGRPQNTDTQYFGPGTRLTVL.

This sequence joins TRBV10-1 and TRBJ1-2, with 8 bases identical to TRBD1. CDR1 is WNHNN and CDR2 is SYGVQD in the germline V gene (reference sequence). V lost 2 bases to trimming and J lost 4 bases; unmatched junction nucleotides: 0. The CDR3 extends over 13 amino acids. The CDR3, as DNA: TGCGCCAGCAGTGAGGGACAGGGCTATGGCTACACCTTC. Its protein is CASSEGQGYGYTF.

The chain employs TRBV18 and TRBJ2-6, with D tentatively TRBD1 (6 bases). The germline gives CDR1 KGHSH, CDR2 LQKENI. Trimming cost V 4 bases and J 0 bases, with 7 bases left between them. The CDR3 contains 15 residues. CDR3 region: CASSQQGSGANVLTF. The CDR3 DNA sequence: TGTGCCAGCTCACAACAGGGCTCTGGGGCCAACGTCCTGACTTTC.

The DNA for the CDR3 is TGTGCCAGCAGTTTACAGGGTAACACTGAAGCTTTCTTT. This sequence encodes CASSLQGNTEAFF. The chain recombines TRBV6-1 with TRBJ1-1; the D gene is possibly TRBD1 (6 bases). Per the germline V gene, CDR1 is MNHNS and CDR2 is SASEGT. The germline V and J ends were trimmed by 5 bases and 2 bases, with 9 bases remaining between them. CDR3 length equals 13 residues.

This chain joins TRBV7-9 and TRBJ1-2; 7 bases are a match to TRBD1. V shed 7 bases, J shed 4 bases, and the junction held 12 bases outside the gene matches. Germline CDR1 SEHNR, CDR2 FQNEAQ (reference sequence). The CDR3 spans 15 residues. CDR3 coding DNA: TGTGCCAGCAATCGGGGAAAGGGACAGCTCTATGGCTACACCTTC. It translates to CASNRGKGQLYGYTF.

V and J are TRBV30 and TRBJ1-6; D unclear. CDR1 is GTSNPN and CDR2 is SVGIG in the germline V gene (reference sequence). This CDR3 spans 14 amino acids. The V end was cut by 5 bases, the J end by 9 bases, with 17 bases between. CDR3 sequence (DNA): TGTGCCTGGGGTAACGGTCAAGGAGGTTCACCCCTCCACTTT. Its protein product is CAWGNGQGGSPLHF.

The J gene is TRBJ2-1, the V gene TRBV5-4, with 8 bases aligning to TRBD1. This CDR3 contains 15 residues. The germline V gene has CDR1 SGHNT and CDR2 YYREEE (reference sequence). Unmatched junction bases numbered 8, after V lost 2 bases and J lost 7 bases. In nucleotides, the CDR3 is TGTGCCAGCAGCTTACCGGGACAGGCGAGGAATGAGCAGTTCTTC. Residues: CASSLPGQARNEQFF.